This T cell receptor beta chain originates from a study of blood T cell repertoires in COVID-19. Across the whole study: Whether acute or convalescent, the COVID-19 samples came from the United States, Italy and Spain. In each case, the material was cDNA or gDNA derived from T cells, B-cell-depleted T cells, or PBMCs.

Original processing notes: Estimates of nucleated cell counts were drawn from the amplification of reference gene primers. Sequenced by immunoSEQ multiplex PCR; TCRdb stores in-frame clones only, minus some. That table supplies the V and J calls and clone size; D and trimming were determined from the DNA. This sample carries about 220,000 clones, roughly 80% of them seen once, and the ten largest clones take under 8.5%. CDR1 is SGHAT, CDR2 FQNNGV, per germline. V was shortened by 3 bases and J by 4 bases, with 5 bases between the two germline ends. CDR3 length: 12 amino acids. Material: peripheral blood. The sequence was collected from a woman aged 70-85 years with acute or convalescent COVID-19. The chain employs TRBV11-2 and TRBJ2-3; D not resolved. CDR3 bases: TGTGCCAGCAGCTTTATCGCAGATACGCAGTATTTT. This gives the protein CASSFIADTQYF.